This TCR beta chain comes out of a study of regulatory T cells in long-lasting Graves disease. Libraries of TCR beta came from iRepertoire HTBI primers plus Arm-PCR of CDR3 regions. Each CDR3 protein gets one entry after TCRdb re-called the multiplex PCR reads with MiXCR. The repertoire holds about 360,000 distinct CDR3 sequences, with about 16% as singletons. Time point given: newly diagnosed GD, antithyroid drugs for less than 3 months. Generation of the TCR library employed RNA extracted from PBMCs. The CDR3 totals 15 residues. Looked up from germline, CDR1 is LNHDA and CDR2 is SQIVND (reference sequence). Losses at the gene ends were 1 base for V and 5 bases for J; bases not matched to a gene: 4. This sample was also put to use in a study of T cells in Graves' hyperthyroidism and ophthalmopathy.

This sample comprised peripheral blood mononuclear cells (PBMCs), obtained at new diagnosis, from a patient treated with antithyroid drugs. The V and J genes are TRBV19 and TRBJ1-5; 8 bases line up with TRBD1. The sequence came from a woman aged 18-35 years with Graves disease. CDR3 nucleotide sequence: TGTGCCAGTAGTATAGCCCAGACAGGGGATCAGCCCCAGCATTTT. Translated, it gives CASSIAQTGDQPQHF.